These 22 T cell receptor beta chains were all obtained from the same sample, sequenced in a study of early T cells in non-severe SARS-CoV-2 infection. TCRdb passed the 5' RACE reads through MiXCR, listing each CDR3 protein once. The data contain about 59,000 distinct CDR3 sequences, about 13% of them seen just once; the ten biggest clones take up roughly 8.8%. The input for sequencing was whole blood, taken at baseline. The receptors here all came from an adult who was a healthcare worker with PCR-confirmed SARS-CoV-2 infection or an uninfected control (not recorded which).

The chain recombines TRBV7-9 with TRBJ2-5; 8 bases line up with TRBD1. CDR3 length equals 14 residues. Trimming took 6 bases from V and 5 from J; bases not matched to a gene: 8. CDR1 and CDR2 from the germline V gene are SEHNR and FQNEAQ (reference sequence). CDR3 in amino acids: CASSHPRTGETQYF. The CDR3 nucleotides are TGTGCCAGCAGTCATCCGCGGACAGGGGAGACCCAGTACTTC.

The genes are TRBV4-2 and TRBJ2-7; the match to TRBD2 covers 7 bases. CDR3 length: 14 residues. V was pared by 0 bases and J by 3 bases, with 2 bases of the junction left unmatched. Looked up from germline, CDR1 is LGHNA and CDR2 is YNFKEQ. The CDR3 nucleotides are TGTGCCAGCAGCCAAGATCGGGGGGACTACGAGCAGTACTTC. Protein sequence: CASSQDRGDYEQYF.

CDR3: CASSSGRVIQPQHF. DNA for the CDR3: TGTGCCAGCAGCTCCGGCAGGGTGATTCAGCCCCAGCATTTT. The gene calls are TRBV7-8 and TRBJ1-5; weak D call: TRBD1 (5 bases). There are 14 residues in the CDR3. With 4 bases removed from V and 6 bases from J, the gap between germline ends came to 13 bases. Germline V CDR1 and CDR2: SGHVS, FQNEAQ.

This rearrangement joins TRBV7-2 to TRBJ2-5; 7 nucleotides line up with TRBD2. This CDR3 comprises 15 residues. CDR1 SGHTA and CDR2 FQGNSA come from the germline V gene. The V and J ends lost 4 bases and 7 bases, in that order; junction bases with no gene match: 12. CDR3 bases: TGTGCCAGCAGCTCCCGCGAGGGAGGGCCGGGGACCCAGTACTTC. It encodes CASSSREGGPGTQYF.

Sample share makes this clonotype large. The V and J genes are TRBV3-1 and TRBJ2-1, with 7 bases matching TRBD2. V lost 0 bases, J lost 2 bases, and 4 bases stayed unmatched. CDR3 length: 16 amino acids. CDR1 and CDR2 from the germline V gene are LGHDT and YNNKEL (reference sequence). This chain's CDR3 is CASSQDLSGAYNEQFF. CDR3 bases: TGTGCCAGCAGCCAAGATCTAAGCGGGGCCTACAATGAGCAGTTCTTC.

The gene calls are TRBV27 and TRBJ2-7, with 10 bases identical to TRBD1. CDR3 length: 14 residues. The trim removed 0 bases at V and 7 bases at J, leaving 3 bases unmatched. The V gene's germline CDR1 is MNHEY and CDR2 SMNVEV (reference sequence). The CDR3 nucleotides read TGTGCCAGCAGTTTATCGTGGGGACAGGGGGAGCAGTACTTC. Encoded protein: CASSLSWGQGEQYF.

This clonotype was seen a handful of times. The V and J genes are TRBV12-5 and TRBJ2-1, with 9 positions matching TRBD2. The CDR3 has 17 amino acids. Trimming took 2 bases from V and 0 from J; bases not matched to a gene: 5. Germline loops: CDR1 LGHNT, CDR2 FRNRAP. The CDR3 is CASGLLQTSGSYNEQFF. The CDR3 DNA reads as TGTGCTAGTGGTTTGCTTCAGACTAGCGGCTCCTACAATGAGCAGTTCTTC.

This clonotype was seen a handful of times. V usage is TRBV20-1 and J usage is TRBJ2-7; 10 positions agree with TRBD2. The V segment lost 6 bases and the J segment 2 bases; nucleotides outside the gene matches: 7. The CDR3 loop spans 14 amino acids. Germline CDR1 is DFQATT and CDR2 is SNEGSKA (reference sequence). The CDR3: CSARLAGSTYEQYF. The CDR3 DNA sequence: TGCAGTGCCAGACTAGCGGGCTCGACCTACGAGCAGTACTTC.

The chain employs TRBV7-2 and TRBJ1-1, with D unclear. Germline V CDR1 and CDR2: SGHTA, FQGNSA. The CDR3 is 12 amino acids. Between the trimmed V and J ends, which lost 1 base and 9 bases, there was a span of 9 bases. The CDR3 region is CASSLGGQQAFF. The CDR3 bases are TGTGCCAGCAGCTTAGGAGGGCAGCAAGCTTTCTTT.

This clonotype was counted between two and nine times. The CDR3: CASSFSGQPTDTQYF. The CDR3 coding sequence is TGCGCCAGCAGCTTCTCGGGACAACCCACAGATACGCAGTATTTT. The chain has TRBV5-1 and TRBJ2-3; possibly TRBD1 for D (6 bases). The germline V gene encodes CDR1 SGHRS and CDR2 YFSETQ. This CDR3 has 15 residues. V lost 2 bases, J lost 2 bases, and 12 bases lay in between. Full variable domain (remainder filled in from reference TRBV5-1 and TRBJ2-3): KAGVTQTPRYLIKTRGQQVTLSCSPISGHRSVSWYQQTPGQGLQFLFEYFSETQRNKGNFPGRFSGRQFSNSRSEMNVSTLELGDSALYLCASSFSGQPTDTQYFGPGTRLTVL.

The rearrangement uses TRBV5-4 and TRBJ2-3; TRBD1 might be the D (5 bases). Trimming took off 5 bases at V and 4 bases at J, with 14 bases between the two ends. The germline gives CDR1 SGHNT, CDR2 YYREEE (reference sequence). The CDR3 has 14 residues. The CDR3 bases are TGTGCCAGCAGACCGCCAGGGTTCTCAGATACGCAGTATTTT. Translating gives CASRPPGFSDTQYF.

This clonotype has only a few counts. This chain connects TRBV7-6 to TRBJ2-2, with D perhaps matching TRBD1 (5 bases). Trimming took off 6 bases at V and 2 bases at J, with 7 bases between the two ends. Per germline, CDR1 SGHVS and CDR2 FNYEAQ. CDR3 size: 13 residues. As DNA, the CDR3 is TGTGCCAGCAGACAGGACAACACCGGGGAGCTGTTTTTT. Amino acid sequence: CASRQDNTGELFF.

The chain links TRBV5-1 to TRBJ2-3; the match to TRBD1 covers 10 bases. CDR1 and CDR2 (germline): SGHRS, YFSETQ. J lost 1 base, V lost 1 base, and 3 bases had no gene match. This CDR3 spans 16 amino acids. CDR3 nucleotide sequence: TGCGCCAGCAGCTTGAGGGGGACAGGGGGCACAGATACGCAGTATTTT. It codes for CASSLRGTGGTDTQYF. The entire variable domain, with the rest obtained from reference TRBV5-1 and TRBJ2-3, is as follows: KAGVTQTPRYLIKTRGQQVTLSCSPISGHRSVSWYQQTPGQGLQFLFEYFSETQRNKGNFPGRFSGRQFSNSRSEMNVSTLELGDSALYLCASSLRGTGGTDTQYFGPGTRLTVL.

This clonotype was observed a few times. The chain is built from TRBV29-1 and TRBJ2-1; D is ambiguous. CDR1 is SQVTM and CDR2 is ANQGSEA in the germline V gene. This CDR3 has 11 amino acids. The germline V and J ends were trimmed by 2 bases and 5 bases, with 4 bases remaining between them. The CDR3 loop is CSVEWDNEQFF. The CDR3 DNA is TGCAGCGTTGAATGGGACAATGAGCAGTTCTTC.

This clonotype was detected only a few times. J is TRBJ1-6 and V is TRBV29-1, with D possibly TRBD1 on 5 matching bases. Germline values: CDR1 SQVTM, CDR2 ANQGSEA. V shed 4 bases and J shed 4 bases, with 8 bases lying between them. This CDR3 region has 13 residues. CDR3 coding DNA: TGCAGCGTTGGGACATCTTATAATTCACCCCTCCACTTT. Translating it yields CSVGTSYNSPLHF.

This sequence joins TRBV28 and TRBJ1-1, with D unclear. This CDR3 comprises 14 residues. Germline CDR1 and CDR2: MDHEN and SYDVKM. Trimming took off 1 base at V and 1 base at J, with 7 bases between the two ends. The CDR3 here is CASSLSIGNTEAFF. The DNA for the CDR3 is TGTGCCAGCAGTTTATCGATTGGGAACACTGAAGCTTTCTTT.

The V gene is TRBV7-9, the J gene TRBJ1-2; 7 bases align to TRBD1. This CDR3 has 15 amino acids. Germline CDR1 is SEHNR and CDR2 is FQNEAQ (reference sequence). Trimming at V came to 0 bases and at J to 6 bases, leaving 7 bases not matched to a gene. The CDR3 region has the DNA TGTGCCAGCAGCTTAGCCCTCTTACAGGGGAATGGCTACACCTTC. Protein sequence: CASSLALLQGNGYTF.

This clonotype was seen only a few times. The chain carries TRBV11-2 and TRBJ2-2; the D is unclear. The germline gives CDR1 SGHAT, CDR2 FQNNGV. V shed 5 bases and J shed 4 bases, with 14 bases lying between them. The CDR3 length is 15 residues. DNA of the CDR3: TGTGCCAGCAGCCCAACCCGCCAGGCCACCGGGGAGCTGTTTTTT. Protein: CASSPTRQATGELFF.

This clonotype was recorded many times. This chain uses TRBV20-1 with TRBJ1-5; D remains unclear. From germline, CDR1 is DFQATT and CDR2 SNEGSKA (reference sequence). The CDR3 contains 13 residues. V was cut by 1 base and J by 3 bases, with 7 bases left in between. The CDR3 DNA sequence: TGCAGTGCTAGAGGGCCAGTCAATCAGCCCCAGCATTTT. This gives the protein CSARGPVNQPQHF.

The chain links TRBV6-5 to TRBJ2-7; TRBD2 aligns across 7 bases. The CDR3 runs 12 residues. With V trimmed by 6 bases and J by 6 bases, 5 bases remained unmatched. Germline-derived CDR1 and CDR2 are MNHEY and SVGAGI. The CDR3, as DNA: TGTGCCAGCAGGTGGGGGGAGGGCGAGCAGTACTTC. Its translation: CASRWGEGEQYF.

This clonotype came up a few times. The V gene is TRBV6-1, the J gene TRBJ2-3; 11 bases line up with TRBD2. The CDR3 runs to 14 residues. With V trimmed by 5 bases and J by 4 bases, 2 bases remained unmatched. Germline V lookup: CDR1 MNHNS, CDR2 SASEGT. This CDR3 is CASSSSGRPDTQYF. CDR3 bases: TGTGCCAGCAGTTCTAGCGGGAGGCCAGATACGCAGTATTTT.

This clonotype has a handful of counts. The chain's CDR3 is CASSFNFYGYTF. For the CDR3, the DNA is TGTGCCAGCAGTTTTAATTTCTATGGCTACACCTTC. The V and J genes are TRBV28 and TRBJ1-2, with no clear D. V was pared by 3 bases and J by 4 bases, with 6 bases between. CDR3 length: 12 amino acids. Germline CDR1 is MDHEN and CDR2 is SYDVKM.